This is a list of T cell receptor beta chains from one sample in a study of T-cell reconstitution after alpha-beta-depleted transplantation in children. TCRdb called the PCR reads again in MiXCR, with one record for every CDR3 protein. The table includes 500,000 to 600,000 distinct CDR3 sequences, around 27% detected once. Specimen: PBMCs, collected before TCRalphabeta/CD19-depleted stem cell transplant. Receptors originate from a boy in the first two years of life with Wiskott-Aldrich syndrome, due to receive a stem cell transplant. Each CDR3 is given with its conserved first and last residue. The order of the fields is J gene, D gene, clone size, V gene, CDR3 protein, CDR3 DNA. A D gene is named only where the DNA matches it firmly. Where a row states a size, it is once, few, many or the class of an expanded clone; other rows omit it.

TRBJ2-1 . . TRBV25-1 CASSEYEEQFF TGTGCCAGCAGTGAATATGAGGAGCAGTTCTTC
TRBJ2-1 TRBD2 . TRBV12-3/TRBV12-4 CASSRAGGPQNEQFF TGTGCCAGCAGCCGAGCGGGAGGCCCTCAGAATGAGCAGTTCTTC
TRBJ1-1 . . TRBV5-1 CASSRDLILHTEAFF TGCGCCAGCAGCCGCGATCTCATCTTACACACTGAAGCTTTCTTT
TRBJ2-4 TRBD2 . TRBV15 CATSRELAGGAKNIQYF TGTGCCACCTCAAGGGAATTAGCGGGAGGAGCCAAAAACATTCAGTACTTC
TRBJ2-2 . . TRBV5-1 CASSLASSNTGELFF TGCGCCAGCAGCTTGGCGTCATCGAACACCGGGGAGCTGTTTTTT
TRBJ2-5 TRBD2 few TRBV5-1 CASSSTSGTQTQYF TGCGCCAGCAGCTCGACTAGCGGGACCCAGACCCAGTACTTC
TRBJ2-5 TRBD2 . TRBV20-1 CSARDSSGTETQYF TGCAGTGCTAGAGATTCCAGCGGGACTGAGACCCAGTACTTC
TRBJ2-4 . few TRBV6-5 CASSYSGVKNIQYF TGTGCCAGCAGTTACTCGGGAGTAAAAAACATTCAGTACTTC
TRBJ2-1 TRBD2 . TRBV12-3/TRBV12-4 CASSFGRLAGEREQFF TGTGCCAGCAGTTTCGGTCGACTAGCGGGAGAGCGTGAGCAGTTCTTC
TRBJ2-1 TRBD2 . TRBV5-1 CASSRIERGQYNEQFF TGCGCCAGCAGCCGTATCGAGCGGGGCCAGTACAATGAGCAGTTCTTC
TRBJ2-5 . . TRBV5-1 CASSLELAGAGETQYF TGCGCCAGCAGCTTGGAGCTAGCTGGAGCAGGAGAGACCCAGTACTTC
TRBJ1-1 . few TRBV29-1 CSVEGPGRVGTEAFF TGCAGCGTTGAAGGACCGGGCAGGGTGGGCACTGAAGCTTTCTTT
TRBJ2-4 . few TRBV10-2 CASTQKNIQYF TGCGCCAGCACCCAGAAAAACATTCAGTACTTC
TRBJ1-6 TRBD1 . TRBV12-3/TRBV12-4 CASRRGQGNQSPLHF TGTGCCAGCAGAAGAGGACAGGGTAATCAATCACCCCTCCACTTT
TRBJ1-5 . . TRBV6-1 CASRVQGGGNQPQHF TGTGCCAGCAGGGTCCAGGGCGGGGGCAATCAGCCCCAGCATTTT
TRBJ2-1 TRBD2 . TRBV5-1 CASTHSGSPSYNEQFF TGCGCCAGCACCCATAGCGGGTCACCCTCCTACAATGAGCAGTTCTTC
TRBJ2-3 . . TRBV10-3 CAISSNVGGTDTQYF TGTGCCATCAGCTCGAACGTGGGGGGCACAGATACGCAGTATTTT
TRBJ2-7 TRBD1 few TRBV28 CASSSSLGTGSLYEQYF TGTGCCAGCAGTTCCTCCCTCGGGACAGGGTCGCTCTACGAGCAGTACTTC
TRBJ2-7 . few TRBV5-1 CASSFGRGGYEQYF TGCGCCAGCAGCTTCGGCAGGGGGGGGTACGAGCAGTACTTC
TRBJ1-1 . . TRBV19 CASSIRGVNTEAFF TGTGCCAGTAGTATCAGGGGAGTGAACACTGAAGCTTTCTTT
TRBJ2-1 . few TRBV5-6 CASSLYLGQGRANEQFF TGTGCCAGCAGCCTGTACCTGGGGCAGGGAAGGGCGAATGAGCAGTTCTTC
TRBJ1-2 . . TRBV18 CASSPRLYTRYGYTF TGTGCCAGCTCACCACGCTTGTACACCCGCTATGGCTACACCTTC
TRBJ2-1 . few TRBV20-1 CSARDGERLNNEQFF TGCAGTGCTAGAGATGGTGAGCGGCTTAACAATGAGCAGTTCTTC
TRBJ2-1 . few TRBV5-5 CASSPSPDPYNEQFF TGTGCCAGCAGCCCATCCCCGGACCCATACAATGAGCAGTTCTTC
TRBJ2-2 TRBD2 . TRBV5-1 CASSLQAGGNTGELFF TGCGCCAGCAGCTTGCAAGCGGGAGGGAACACCGGGGAGCTGTTTTTT